A single sample is the source of the 10 T cell receptor beta chains below, sequenced in a study of molecular identifiers for immune sequencing clone quantification. TCRdb redid the calling of the PCR reads with MiXCR, one entry per CDR3 protein. The sample holds about 640,000 distinct CDR3 sequences, just under 20% seen once. The sequencing input was naive CD8+ T cells from blood, with Jurkat cell RNA spiked in. The subset: FACS-sorted CD8+CD4-CCR7+CD45RA+ naive T cells. The origin of the receptors is a human donor in good health. Some libraries in this study had Jurkat cell RNA spiked in.

This clonotype has a count of ten or more. The rearrangement links TRBV27 to TRBJ2-5, with TRBD1 matching over 7 bases. The ends lost 5 bases at V and 0 bases at J; junction bases unmatched: 9. The CDR3 is 16 residues long. Germline V CDR1 and CDR2: MNHEY, SMNVEV (reference sequence). CDR3 loop: CASSPRSGTDQETQYF. CDR3 DNA: TGTGCCAGCAGTCCTAGATCCGGGACAGACCAAGAGACCCAGTACTTC.

This clonotype was seen at least ten times. The chain joins TRBV7-6 to TRBJ2-3, with D hard to call. CDR3 length equals 14 residues. Trimming removed 1 base from V and 4 bases from J, with 9 bases in between. Germline lookup yields CDR1 SGHVS and CDR2 FNYEAQ. The CDR3 loop is CASSLVVSPDTQYF. The CDR3 nucleotides read TGTGCCAGCAGCTTAGTAGTATCCCCAGATACGCAGTATTTT. The entire variable domain, with the rest obtained from reference TRBV7-6 and TRBJ2-3, is as follows: GAGVSQSPRYKVTKRGQDVALRCDPISGHVSLYWYRQALGQGPEFLTYFNYEAQQDKSGLPNDRFSAERPEGSISTLTIQRTEQRDSAMYRCASSLVVSPDTQYFGPGTRLTVL.

This clonotype has a count of ten or more. The V and J genes are TRBV28 and TRBJ2-3; TRBD1 matches 10 bases. The CDR3 spans 16 residues. With V trimmed by 5 bases and J by 3 bases, 8 bases remained unmatched. CDR1 and CDR2 (germline): MDHEN, SYDVKM. The CDR3 spells CASSPTGTGVTDTQYF. Here the CDR3 DNA reads TGTGCCAGCAGTCCGACCGGGACAGGGGTTACAGATACGCAGTATTTT.

This clonotype has a count of ten or more. The V and J genes are TRBV5-6 and TRBJ2-7; 9 nucleotides match TRBD2. The CDR3 extends over 16 amino acids. Germline CDR1 is SGHDT and CDR2 is YYEEEE. V trimming: 4 bases; J trimming: 0 bases; junction bases outside the gene matches: 8. Written as DNA, the CDR3 is TGTGCCAGCAGCATAGGGACTAGCCGTCACTCCTACGAGCAGTACTTC. This codes for CASSIGTSRHSYEQYF.

Many counts were recorded for this clonotype. The chain is built from TRBV6-6 and TRBJ2-3, with D tentatively TRBD2 (5 bases). V was shortened by 0 bases and J by 3 bases, with 7 bases between the two germline ends. This CDR3 is 14 amino acids long. Germline lookup yields CDR1 MNHNY and CDR2 SVGAGI (reference sequence). CDR3 amino acids: CASSYSWETDTQYF. In DNA, the CDR3 is TGTGCCAGCAGTTACTCCTGGGAGACAGATACGCAGTATTTT.

The sample holds a few counts of this clonotype. This chain connects TRBV5-1 to TRBJ2-7; no reliable D call. Germline CDR1 reads SGHRS; CDR2 reads YFSETQ. The CDR3 length is 14 residues. Deletions cut 0 bases from V and 0 bases from J, with 7 bases between. CDR3 in DNA: TGCGCCAGCAGCTTGGCCCTGTCCTCCTACGAGCAGTACTTC. This gives the protein CASSLALSSYEQYF. Combining the CDR3 with reference TRBV5-1 and TRBJ2-7 gives the whole variable domain KAGVTQTPRYLIKTRGQQVTLSCSPISGHRSVSWYQQTPGQGLQFLFEYFSETQRNKGNFPGRFSGRQFSNSRSEMNVSTLELGDSALYLCASSLALSSYEQYFGPGTRLTVT.

This clonotype was counted at least ten times. The V and J genes are TRBV4-1 and TRBJ2-5; 7 bases align to TRBD2. The CDR3 runs to 13 residues. Germline-derived CDR1 and CDR2 are MGHRA and YSYEKL. V was pared by 4 bases and J by 4 bases, with 3 bases of the junction left unmatched. CDR3 nucleotide sequence: TGCGCCAGCAGCCTCGGGACTACAGAGACCCAGTACTTC. Its translation: CASSLGTTETQYF.

This clonotype was seen ten or more times. The chain combines TRBV20-1 with TRBJ2-4; 8 positions match TRBD2. Germline trimming cut 1 base from V and 6 bases from J; bases unmatched to any gene: 2. CDR3 length: 13 amino acids. Germline V gene sequence: CDR1 DFQATT, CDR2 SNEGSKA (reference sequence). The chain's CDR3 is CSARVLAGNIQYF. CDR3 DNA: TGCAGTGCTAGAGTTCTAGCGGGAAACATTCAGTACTTC.

As to this clonotype: This clone may be a read error of a much larger clone one base away. This chain links TRBV9 with TRBJ2-3; a possible D gene is TRBD2 (7 bases). This CDR3 spans 13 amino acids. The V gene's germline CDR1 is SGDLS and CDR2 YYNGEE. DNA for the CDR3: TGTGCCTGCAGCGTAGGGGGGGCAGATACGCAGTATTTT. Translation: CACSVGGADTQYF.

This clonotype was counted many times. The gene calls are TRBV30 and TRBJ2-5; no definite D call. The CDR3 sequence is 13 residues long. Germline CDR1 and CDR2: GTSNPN and SVGIG (reference sequence). Trimming took 0 bases from V and 2 from J, leaving 7 bases between them. The CDR3 nucleotides read TGTGCCTGGAGTGTACTACAGCAAGAGACCCAGTACTTC. Translation: CAWSVLQQETQYF. The variable domain in full, with the rest retrieved from reference TRBV30 and TRBJ2-5, is SQTIHQWPATLVQPVGSPLSLECTVEGTSNPNLYWYRQAAGRGLQLLFYSVGIGQISSEVPQNLSASRPQDRQFILSSKKLLLSDSGFYLCAWSVLQQETQYFGPGTRLLVL.